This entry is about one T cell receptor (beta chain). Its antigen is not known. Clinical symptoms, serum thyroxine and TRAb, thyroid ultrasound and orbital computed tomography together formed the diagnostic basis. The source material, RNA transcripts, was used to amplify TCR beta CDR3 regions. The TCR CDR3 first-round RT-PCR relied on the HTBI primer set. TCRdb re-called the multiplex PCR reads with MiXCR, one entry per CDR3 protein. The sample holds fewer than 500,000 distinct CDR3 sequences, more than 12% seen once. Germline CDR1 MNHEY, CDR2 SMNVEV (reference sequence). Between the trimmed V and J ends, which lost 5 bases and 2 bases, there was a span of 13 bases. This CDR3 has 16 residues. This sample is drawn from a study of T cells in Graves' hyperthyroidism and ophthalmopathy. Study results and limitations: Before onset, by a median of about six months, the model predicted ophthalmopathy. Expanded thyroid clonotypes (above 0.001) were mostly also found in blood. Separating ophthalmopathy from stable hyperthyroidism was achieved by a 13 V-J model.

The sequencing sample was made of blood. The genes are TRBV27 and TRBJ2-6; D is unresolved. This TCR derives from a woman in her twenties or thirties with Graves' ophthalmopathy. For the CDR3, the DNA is TGTGCCAGCAGTCCATGGTCCCCCACTGGGGCCAACGTCCTGACTTTC. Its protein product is CASSPWSPTGANVLTF.